Shown below are 19 T cell receptor beta chains from a single sample sequenced in a study of blood T cell repertoires in COVID-19. The assay was immunoSEQ multiplex PCR, and TCRdb's table has in-frame clones only and misses some. The sample has about 300,000 clones; approximately 88% are singletons. The sequenced material came from PBMCs or T cells enriched from blood (not recorded which). The receptors stem from a middle-aged woman who had recovered from COVID-19.

The count of this clone is one. The chain couples TRBV29-1 to TRBJ1-2; 8 bases line up with TRBD1. J was trimmed by 2 bases and V by 7 bases; bases with no gene match: 9. The CDR3 consists of 14 residues. In germline, CDR1 is SQVTM, CDR2 ANQGSEA. CDR3 protein: CSAVGQGGNYGYTF. Here the CDR3 DNA reads TGCAGCGCCGTTGGACAGGGAGGAAACTATGGCTACACCTTC.

The chain uses TRBV9 and TRBJ2-3, with TRBD2 matching over 14 bases. After removal of 3 bases from V and 10 bases from J, the junction contained 7 bases not matched to a gene. The length of the CDR3 is 15 residues. Germline V gives CDR1 SGDLS, CDR2 YYNGEE. Written as DNA, the CDR3 is TGTGCCAGCAGCGGTCGACTAGCGGGAGGGGAGGCGCAGTATTTT. Its protein product is CASSGRLAGGEAQYF.

The chain links TRBV5-4 to TRBJ1-2, with 7 bases lining up with TRBD1. The germline gives CDR1 SGHNT, CDR2 YYREEE (reference sequence). The CDR3 is 13 amino acids. V shed 5 bases and J 8 bases; nucleotides not matched to a gene: 9. The CDR3 DNA sequence: TGTGCCAGCAGACGACAGGGTGCAGGGGGCTACACCTTC. Protein product: CASRRQGAGGYTF.

V is TRBV7-3 and J is TRBJ2-6; D is uncertain. V lost 0 bases to trimming and J lost 0 bases, with 6 bases between them. Germline loops: CDR1 SGHTA, CDR2 FQGTGA. There are 16 residues in the CDR3. The CDR3 region has the DNA TGTGCCAGCAGCTTAACGCCGGTCTCTGGGGCCAACGTCCTGACTTTC. Translation gives CASSLTPVSGANVLTF. Variable domain in full (rest from reference TRBV7-3 and TRBJ2-6): GAGVSQTPSNKVTEKGKYVELRCDPISGHTALYWYRQSLGQGPEFLIYFQGTGAADDSGLPNDRFFAVRPEGSVSTLKIQRTERGDSAVYLCASSLTPVSGANVLTFGAGSRLTVL.

The genes are TRBV6-5 and TRBJ1-1, with D possibly being TRBD1 (5 bases). The CDR3 consists of 14 residues. Deletions cut 7 bases from V and 3 bases from J, with 15 bases between. Germline CDR1 reads MNHEY; CDR2 reads SVGAGI. In DNA form, the CDR3 reads TGTGCCAGCACCCAAGCCGGAGGGGACACTGAAGCTTTCTTT. Amino acids: CASTQAGGDTEAFF.

This clone has more than one count but fewer than ten. The gene calls are TRBV30 and TRBJ1-2; D uncertain. The CDR3 loop spans 15 amino acids. Germline V gene lookup returns CDR1 GTSNPN and CDR2 SVGIG (reference sequence). Deletions cut 3 bases from V and 8 bases from J, with 22 bases between. The CDR3 DNA reads TGTGCCTGGAGCTCCTCAGCCCTGGAGTCGGGGGGCTACACCTTC. It is translated as CAWSSSALESGGYTF.

The table lists this clone with a count of one. J is TRBJ2-7 and V is TRBV7-8, with 7 bases identical to TRBD1. The germline V gene encodes CDR1 SGHVS and CDR2 FQNEAQ. The CDR3 is made up of 15 amino acids. Trimming at V came to 0 bases and at J to 6 bases, leaving 8 bases not matched to a gene. The CDR3, as DNA: TGTGCCAGCAGCTTAGCGCCACAGACAGGGTCCGAGCAGTACTTC. Protein sequence: CASSLAPQTGSEQYF.

This chain uses TRBV4-1 with TRBJ1-2; possibly TRBD1 for D (6 bases). Trimming removed 0 bases at V and 5 bases at J, with 13 bases between. The CDR3 totals 15 residues. Per the germline V gene, CDR1 is MGHRA and CDR2 is YSYEKL. CDR3 in amino acids: CASSQDPGTLYGYTF. The CDR3 nucleotides are TGCGCCAGCAGCCAAGACCCCGGGACACTGTATGGCTACACCTTC.

Only a few counts were recorded for this clone. V and J are TRBV7-9 and TRBJ2-1; TRBD1 matches 8 bases. Germline V gene sequence: CDR1 SEHNR, CDR2 FQNEAQ (reference sequence). The CDR3 covers 15 residues. The V gene end was trimmed by 5 bases and the J gene end by 8 bases; junction bases not matched to a gene: 11. The CDR3 nucleotides are TGTGCCAGCAGCCGGAGCCGGGGACAGGTCGATGAGCAGTTCTTC. It translates to CASSRSRGQVDEQFF.

The rearrangement joins TRBV30 to TRBJ1-3, with TRBD1 as a possible D gene (6 bases). The CDR3 loop spans 14 amino acids. The V end was cut by 1 base, the J end by 2 bases, with 9 bases between. Germline CDR1 GTSNPN, CDR2 SVGIG (reference sequence). CDR3 in amino acids: CAWSEPGAGNTIYF. The CDR3 DNA reads TGTGCCTGGAGTGAACCAGGGGCTGGAAACACCATATATTTT.

The V call is TRBV30, the J call TRBJ2-4; 7 bases fit TRBD1. The CDR3 has 16 amino acids. Looked up from germline, CDR1 is GTSNPN and CDR2 is SVGIG (reference sequence). V lost 0 bases, J lost 2 bases, and 7 bases stayed unmatched. The CDR3 spells CAWSVKGGASKNIQYF. The CDR3 DNA reads TGTGCCTGGAGTGTTAAAGGGGGCGCGTCCAAAAACATTCAGTACTTC.

The chain carries TRBV2 and TRBJ2-7; the D gene is possibly TRBD2 (6 bases). Per the germline V gene, CDR1 is SNHLY and CDR2 is FYNNEI. V lost 6 bases to trimming and J lost 3 bases, with 12 bases between them. There are 13 residues in the CDR3. CDR3 sequence (DNA): TGTGCCAGCAGGTTGGGACTTCACTACGAGCAGTACTTC. It translates to CASRLGLHYEQYF.

The chain links TRBV6-5 to TRBJ1-1, with D tentatively TRBD1 (6 bases). CDR3 length equals 13 residues. Germline V gene data show CDR1 as MNHEY and CDR2 as SVGAGI. Trimming took 6 bases from V and 7 from J, leaving 15 bases between them. The CDR3 here is CASRTGGQGEAFF. CDR3 nucleotide sequence: TGTGCCAGCAGGACAGGAGGTCAAGGTGAAGCTTTCTTT.

The chain is built from TRBV3-1 (or the pseudogene TRBV3-2) and TRBJ2-1, with 13 bases fitting TRBD2. CDR1 is LGHDT, CDR2 YNNKEL, per germline (reference sequence). The CDR3 is 15 residues long. J was trimmed by 10 bases and V by 10 bases; bases with no gene match: 13. DNA of the CDR3: TGTGCCACCTCCCCCGGACTAGCGGGGGACCGAGAGCAGTTCTTC. It translates to CATSPGLAGDREQFF.

J is TRBJ1-5 and V is TRBV4-2; D gene ambiguous. The V end lost 0 bases, the J end lost 2 bases, and 8 bases lay between the germline ends. The germline V gene has CDR1 LGHNA and CDR2 YNFKEQ. This CDR3 spans 15 amino acids. The CDR3 spells CASSQDLLGNQPQHF. CDR3 in DNA: TGTGCCAGCAGCCAAGATCTATTGGGCAATCAGCCCCAGCATTTT.

This chain joins TRBV11-1 and TRBJ2-2; 8 nucleotides agree with TRBD2. The CDR3 covers 16 residues. Germline CDR1 reads SGHAT; CDR2 reads FQDESV (reference sequence). The V segment lost 3 bases and the J segment 0 bases; nucleotides outside the gene matches: 3. This CDR3 is CASSFAGLANTGELFF. DNA of the CDR3: TGTGCCAGCAGCTTTGCGGGACTAGCGAACACCGGGGAGCTGTTTTTT.

The chain combines TRBV7-9 with TRBJ2-3; 11 nucleotides line up with TRBD2. The CDR3 sequence is 16 residues long. Losses at the gene ends were 0 bases for V and 2 bases for J; bases not matched to a gene: 1. Germline-derived CDR1 and CDR2 are SEHNR and FQNEAQ (reference sequence). CDR3 coding DNA: TGTGCCAGCAGCTTAGCACTAGCGGGGGACACAGATACGCAGTATTTT. This translates into CASSLALAGDTDTQYF.

This chain connects TRBV11-2 to TRBJ2-5, with 8 bases matching TRBD2. V trimming: 0 bases; J trimming: 2 bases; junction bases outside the gene matches: 5. CDR1 SGHAT and CDR2 FQNNGV come from the germline V gene. The length of the CDR3 is 16 residues. This CDR3 is CASSLEFPSGQETQYF. CDR3 in DNA: TGTGCCAGCAGCTTAGAGTTCCCTAGCGGGCAAGAGACCCAGTACTTC.

This chain links TRBV11-2 with TRBJ1-1; 8 nucleotides align to TRBD1. The CDR3 spans 15 residues. The junction had 8 bases not matched to a gene; V was cut back by 1 base and J by 7 bases. Germline values: CDR1 SGHAT, CDR2 FQNNGV. The CDR3 DNA sequence: TGTGCCAGCAGCTTAGCCCTCGGACAGGGTAATGAAGCTTTCTTT. This translates into CASSLALGQGNEAFF. The full variable domain, its missing parts supplied by reference TRBV11-2 and TRBJ1-1, is EAGVAQSPRYKIIEKRQSVAFWCNPISGHATLYWYQQILGQGPKLLIQFQNNGVVDDSQLPKDRFSAERLKGVDSTLKIQPAKLEDSAVYLCASSLALGQGNEAFFGQGTRLTVV.